A single TCR beta chain is shown here with its context. The antigen is unknown. Clones were read by immunoSEQ multiplex PCR, and TCRdb kept only the in-frame ones, dropping some. The repertoire consists of hundreds of thousands of clones, with 85% to 95% occurring once and the leading ten covering around 0.57%. CDR1 MNHEY and CDR2 SVGEGT come from the germline V gene. Trimming cost V 2 bases and J 0 bases; bases outside gene matches: 4. CDR3 size: 15 residues. The data are from a study of T cell responses to AZD1222 COVID-19 vaccine. The study's findings and limits: The repertoires were collected only after the peak T cell response. Nearly half of spike-specific TCRs reportedly go after variant regions that carry no mutations.

The chain links TRBV6-2 or TRBV6-3 to TRBJ2-7; 7 positions match TRBD1. The sample in question was peripheral blood, obtained 28 days after the second AZD1222 dose. The receptor was isolated from an adult who received the AZD1222 COVID-19 vaccine. Here the CDR3 DNA reads TGTGCCAGCAGTTACGGGACAGCCAGCTCCTACGAGCAGTACTTC. As protein: CASSYGTASSYEQYF.